The 30 T cell receptor beta chains below come from one sample, sequenced in a study of cytomegalovirus exposure and HLA in healthy donors. 13 Jbeta primers and 60 Vbeta primers were used for the PCR. Profiling relied on immunoSEQ multiplex PCR, and the TCRdb table lists in-frame clones only, not all of them. The clone table shows about 130,000 clones, with the ten largest holding roughly 1.6%. Sequencing was performed on PBMCs. Receptors were obtained from a woman in her 40s in good health and CMV-seronegative.

This chain uses TRBV19 with TRBJ1-2, with D tentatively TRBD1 (5 bases). V dropped 1 base and J dropped 7 bases, with 16 bases sitting between them. In germline, CDR1 is LNHDA, CDR2 SQIVND (reference sequence). CDR3 size: 15 residues. The CDR3 nucleotides read TGTGCCAGTAGTATAGGATGGGCCCCAAGGGGTGGCTACACCTTC. Residues: CASSIGWAPRGGYTF.

The chain combines TRBV6-1 with TRBJ2-1; a possible D gene is TRBD1 (5 bases). The CDR3 extends over 14 amino acids. Per the germline V gene, CDR1 is MNHNS and CDR2 is SASEGT. V was pared by 3 bases and J by 7 bases, with 13 bases between. The CDR3 is CASSESQGRNEQFF. The DNA for the CDR3 is TGTGCCAGCAGTGAGTCGCAGGGCAGGAATGAGCAGTTCTTC.

V and J are TRBV5-4 and TRBJ1-4; 7 positions match TRBD1. The CDR3 length is 15 residues. Unmatched junction bases numbered 6, after V lost 3 bases and J lost 4 bases. The germline CDR1 and CDR2 sequences are SGHNT and YYREEE (reference sequence). The CDR3 reads CASSSRQGRNEKLFF. The DNA for the CDR3 is TGTGCCAGCAGCTCCCGACAGGGACGTAATGAAAAACTGTTTTTT.

The chain uses TRBV19 and TRBJ1-6; 7 nucleotides agree with TRBD1. Germline V gene lookup returns CDR1 LNHDA and CDR2 SQIVND (reference sequence). With V trimmed by 4 bases and J by 9 bases, 12 bases remained unmatched. The CDR3 length is 16 residues. The CDR3 is CASSTHRGGLVSPLHF. CDR3 sequence (DNA): TGTGCCAGTAGTACCCACAGGGGCGGCCTTGTTTCACCCCTCCACTTT. Together with reference TRBV19 and TRBJ1-6, the CDR3 gives the full variable domain: DGGITQSPKYLFRKEGQNVTLSCEQNLNHDAMYWYRQDPGQGLRLIYYSQIVNDFQKGDIAEGYSVSREKKESFPLTVTSAQKNPTAFYLCASSTHRGGLVSPLHFGNGTRLTVT.

V and J are TRBV19 and TRBJ2-2; a possible D gene is TRBD1 (6 bases). V lost 5 bases and J 4 bases, leaving 17 bases between the germline ends. Germline V CDR1 and CDR2: LNHDA, SQIVND (reference sequence). The CDR3 has 16 amino acids. The CDR3 DNA reads TGTGCCAGTAGTCCACTGGACAGCCGACCCACCGGGGAGCTGTTTTTT. This sequence encodes CASSPLDSRPTGELFF.

Points on this clone: Germline is not matched at one junction end, which may reflect a read error. The J gene is TRBJ2-1, the V gene TRBV7-2, with 8 bases identical to TRBD2. Germline V CDR1 and CDR2: SGHTA, FQGNSA. This CDR3 spans 15 amino acids. The CDR3 sequence is CASSSAGGQYTEQFF. The CDR3 DNA reads as TGTGCCAGCAGCTCCGCGGGGGGCCAATACACTGAGCAGTTCTTC.

The chain recombines TRBV6-4 with TRBJ2-5; 11 bases match TRBD2. The CDR3 contains 15 residues. V lost 5 bases and J lost 5; bases outside the gene matches: 7. Germline assignment: CDR1 MRHNA and CDR2 SNTAGT. The CDR3 DNA is TGTGCCAGCAGTTTAGCGGGGGGGCCGTCGGAGACCCAGTACTTC. This codes for CASSLAGGPSETQYF.

V is TRBV29-1 and J is TRBJ1-1; 9 nucleotides align to TRBD1. Trimming at V came to 5 bases and at J to 4 bases, leaving 5 bases not matched to a gene. The length of the CDR3 is 13 residues. Germline V gene lookup returns CDR1 SQVTM and CDR2 ANQGSEA. Here the CDR3 reads CSVPTGGVTEAFF. The CDR3 nucleotides are TGCAGCGTTCCGACAGGGGGAGTCACTGAAGCTTTCTTT.

The rearrangement uses TRBV6-5 and TRBJ2-1; D gene uncertain. V lost 8 bases, J lost 7 bases, and 18 bases lay in between. The CDR3 extends over 14 amino acids. Germline CDR1 is MNHEY and CDR2 is SVGAGI. The DNA for the CDR3 is TGTGCCAGCCCTCAGGTCCCCCTAAGGAATGAGCAGTTCTTC. It yields the protein CASPQVPLRNEQFF.

The rearrangement joins TRBV7-2 to TRBJ1-4; weak D call: TRBD1 (5 bases). Germline values: CDR1 SGHTA, CDR2 FQGNSA. The CDR3 is 15 residues long. V dropped 2 bases and J dropped 6 bases, with 13 bases sitting between them. This chain's CDR3 is CASSLLGEDHEKLFF. The DNA of the CDR3 is TGTGCCAGCAGCTTATTAGGGGAGGATCATGAAAAACTGTTTTTT.

To note about this clone: At the DNA level, this CDR3 is encoded by other sequences in the same sample as well. This chain connects TRBV7-2 to TRBJ2-7; TRBD2 agrees at 12 bases. Germline CDR1 and CDR2: SGHTA and FQGNSA. Trimming cost V 3 bases and J 4 bases; bases outside gene matches: 1. The length of the CDR3 is 14 residues. The CDR3 DNA is TGTGCCAGCAGCTTTCTAGCGGGGGGGTACGAGCAGTACTTC. This codes for CASSFLAGGYEQYF.

This chain joins TRBV29-1 and TRBJ2-5, with D possibly being TRBD2 (5 bases). V was pared by 4 bases and J by 4 bases, with 10 bases between. The length of the CDR3 is 12 residues. CDR1 SQVTM and CDR2 ANQGSEA come from the germline V gene. The CDR3 bases are TGCAGCGTTGGCTCGGGGAGAGAGACCCAGTACTTC. Its protein product is CSVGSGRETQYF. The variable domain in full, with the rest retrieved from reference TRBV29-1 and TRBJ2-5, is SAVISQKPSRDICQRGTSLTIQCQVDSQVTMMFWYRQQPGQSLTLIATANQGSEATYESGFVIDKFPISRPNLTFSTLTVSNMSPEDSSIYLCSVGSGRETQYFGPGTRLLVL.

The chain recombines TRBV15 with TRBJ2-3, with 11 bases fitting TRBD2. Germline V gives CDR1 LNHNV, CDR2 YYDKDF (reference sequence). Trimming removed 1 base from V and 5 bases from J; junction bases left unmatched: 5. This CDR3 is 16 amino acids long. In DNA, the CDR3 is TGTGCCACCAGCAGAGGGGGACTAGCGGCGGTAGATACGCAGTATTTT. It yields the protein CATSRGGLAAVDTQYF.

This chain uses TRBV5-4 with TRBJ2-2, with 12 nucleotides matching TRBD1. This CDR3 has 17 residues. Germline CDR1 and CDR2: SGHNT and YYREEE (reference sequence). The trim removed 4 bases at V and 6 bases at J, leaving 10 bases unmatched. CDR3 residues: CASSAPGQGAWAGELFF. Here the CDR3 DNA reads TGTGCCAGCAGCGCCCCGGGACAGGGGGCGTGGGCCGGGGAGCTGTTTTTT.

In regard to this clone: At the DNA level, this CDR3 is encoded by other sequences in the same sample as well. The chain has TRBV19 and TRBJ2-4; TRBD2 is a possible D gene (5 bases). Germline lookup yields CDR1 LNHDA and CDR2 SQIVND (reference sequence). CDR3 size: 16 residues. The V end lost 1 base, the J end lost 9 bases, and 19 bases lay between the germline ends. This CDR3 reads CASSIGGAGLIVIQYF. CDR3 nucleotide sequence: TGTGCCAGTAGTATAGGTGGCGCGGGCCTCATCGTCATTCAGTACTTC.

The J gene is TRBJ1-4, the V gene TRBV5-1; 7 positions agree with TRBD1. This CDR3 is built from 14 residues. Per germline, CDR1 SGHRS and CDR2 YFSETQ. The V segment lost 3 bases and the J segment 8 bases; nucleotides outside the gene matches: 7. The chain's CDR3 is CASSSTVRGEKLFF. DNA for the CDR3: TGCGCCAGCAGCTCGACAGTCAGGGGGGAAAAACTGTTTTTT.

Comments on this clone: The sample contains more than one DNA sequence encoding this CDR3. The chain is built from TRBV5-1 and TRBJ1-1; a possible D gene is TRBD1 (6 bases). V was cut by 2 bases and J by 0 bases, with 8 bases left in between. The CDR3 runs to 14 residues. CDR1 is SGHRS and CDR2 is YFSETQ in the germline V gene. The CDR3 DNA reads TGCGCCAGCAGCTTAACAGGGATGAACACTGAAGCTTTCTTT. Translating it yields CASSLTGMNTEAFF.

J is TRBJ2-1 and V is TRBV5-1; 12 bases fit TRBD1. The CDR3 has 15 residues. V lost 4 bases, J lost 8 bases, and 7 bases stayed unmatched. CDR1 and CDR2 from the germline V gene are SGHRS and YFSETQ. The CDR3 DNA reads TGCGCCAGCAGCACTCCGGGACAGGGGGCTCATGAGCAGTTCTTC. Translation gives CASSTPGQGAHEQFF.

The rearrangement links TRBV18 to TRBJ2-1; D is perhaps TRBD1 (6 bases). The CDR3 sequence is 16 residues long. The germline V and J ends were trimmed by 3 bases and 7 bases, with 19 bases remaining between them. Germline V CDR1 and CDR2: KGHSH, LQKENI. The CDR3 region has the DNA TGTGCCAGCTCACCCCCCGAAGATAGGGGGTGGAATGAGCAGTTCTTC. It is translated as CASSPPEDRGWNEQFF.

The chain carries TRBV18 and TRBJ2-1, with TRBD2 identical over 8 bases. V shed 6 bases, J shed 9 bases, and the junction held 13 bases outside the gene matches. CDR1 and CDR2 from the germline V gene are KGHSH and LQKENI. The CDR3 extends over 15 amino acids. In DNA form, the CDR3 reads TGTGCCAGCTCCCACCAGGCGGGGGGTCCGCCTGAGCAGTTCTTC. It yields the protein CASSHQAGGPPEQFF. Full variable domain (remainder filled in from reference TRBV18 and TRBJ2-1): NAGVMQNPRHLVRRRGQEARLRCSPMKGHSHVYWYRQLPEEGLKFMVYLQKENIIDESGMPKERFSAEFPKEGPSILRIQQVVRGDSAAYFCASSHQAGGPPEQFFGPGTRLTVL.

The gene calls are TRBV10-3 and TRBJ2-1; 8 bases align to TRBD2. Germline lookup yields CDR1 ENHRY and CDR2 SYGVKD. The CDR3 is made up of 14 amino acids. V shed 9 bases, J shed 3 bases, and the junction held 7 bases outside the gene matches. The CDR3 sequence is CAIAPGGDYNEQFF. The CDR3 DNA is TGTGCCATAGCGCCGGGGGGGGACTACAATGAGCAGTTCTTC.

The genes are TRBV7-2 and TRBJ2-3; the match to TRBD1 covers 8 bases. Losses at the gene ends were 0 bases for V and 3 bases for J; bases not matched to a gene: 11. Per the germline V gene, CDR1 is SGHTA and CDR2 is FQGNSA. The CDR3 runs to 18 residues. The CDR3 sequence is CASSLAMQLGQGTDTQYF. CDR3 bases: TGTGCCAGCAGCTTAGCAATGCAATTAGGACAGGGAACAGATACGCAGTATTTT.

The J gene is TRBJ1-5, the V gene TRBV7-9; possibly TRBD1 for D (6 bases). The V end lost 5 bases, the J end lost 6 bases, and 14 bases lay between the germline ends. This CDR3 has 14 amino acids. Germline CDR1 reads SEHNR; CDR2 reads FQNEAQ (reference sequence). DNA of the CDR3: TGTGCCAGCAGCGGGGGGGCCCTCGGTCAGCCCCAGCATTTT. This sequence encodes CASSGGALGQPQHF.

V and J are TRBV7-9 and TRBJ2-1; D is ambiguous. The CDR3 length is 14 residues. CDR1 is SEHNR, CDR2 FQNEAQ, per germline (reference sequence). V was clipped by 5 bases and J by 4 bases, with 12 bases between them. The CDR3 is CASSLPGLYNEQFF. DNA for the CDR3: TGTGCCAGCAGCCTGCCTGGGCTTTACAATGAGCAGTTCTTC.

CDR3 bases: TGTGCCAGCAGGGGGGGGGAGACCCAGTACTTC. Translating gives CASRGGETQYF. The chain employs TRBV7-2 and TRBJ2-5; TRBD2 agrees at 7 bases. Germline CDR1 SGHTA, CDR2 FQGNSA. V gave up 6 bases and J gave up 5 bases; unmatched junction bases: 0. The CDR3 consists of 11 residues.

V is TRBV21-1 and J is TRBJ2-2; the table calls TRBD2, which could not be checked here. TRBV21-1 is annotated as a pseudogene. The CDR3 sequence is 15 residues long. The CDR3 nucleotides are TGTGCCAGCAGCAAAGTACCTAGCAGCACCGGGGAGCTGTTTTTT. Translation: CASSKVPSSTGELFF.

V usage is TRBV7-3 and J usage is TRBJ1-2; tentatively, D is TRBD1 (6 bases). V lost 6 bases, J lost 0 bases, and 17 bases lay in between. The CDR3 consists of 16 residues. Germline V gives CDR1 SGHTA, CDR2 FQGTGA. The CDR3 nucleotides are TGTGCCAGCAGACGGACAGCGGGGCGAGCTAACTATGGCTACACCTTC. This translates into CASRRTAGRANYGYTF.

The CDR3 loop reads CASSPLGGFYGYTF. CDR3 nucleotides: TGTGCCAGCAGCCCTCTTGGCGGCTTCTATGGCTACACCTTC. The chain carries TRBV7-9 and TRBJ1-2; unclear D gene. This CDR3 region has 14 residues. Trimming took 5 bases from V and 4 from J, leaving 14 bases between them. CDR1 SEHNR and CDR2 FQNEAQ come from the germline V gene (reference sequence).

The chain has TRBV7-2 and TRBJ1-2; D gene ambiguous. The CDR3 contains 17 residues. V was trimmed by 1 base and J by 6 bases, leaving 21 bases between them. Germline CDR1 and CDR2: SGHTA and FQGNSA. The CDR3 DNA reads as TGTGCCAGCAGCTTAGAATGGGGTGCGGACTTCGGAGATGGCTACACCTTC. Encoded protein: CASSLEWGADFGDGYTF.

The chain carries TRBV7-6 and TRBJ2-2; D call uncertain. Germline V CDR1 and CDR2: SGHVS, FNYEAQ. CDR3 size: 12 residues. V was shortened by 7 bases and J by 7 bases, with 10 bases between the two germline ends. Written as DNA, the CDR3 is TGTGCCAGCACCACAGTGATCGGGGAGCTGTTTTTT. Translating it yields CASTTVIGELFF.